These T cell receptor beta chains were read from a single sample in a study of CD8 T cells in Susac syndrome. TCRdb reanalysed the immunoSEQ multiplex PCR reads using MiXCR and keeps one entry per CDR3 protein. The top ten clones hold around 0.55% of a sample with 50,000 or so distinct CDR3 sequences, 93% of them seen once. The sequenced sample was CD8+ T cells from PBMCs. The receptors were sampled from a human donor with multiple sclerosis. Each CDR3 is given with its conserved first and last residue. The D gene is left open where the match is weak. Where a row states a size, it is once, few, many or the class of an expanded clone; other rows omit it.

TRBD1,TRBV5-8,TRBJ2-5,NA,TGTGCCAGCCACGCCGGGCAGGGGGCGTACCAAGAGACCCAGTACTTC,CASHAGQGAYQETQYF
NA,TRBV27,TRBJ1-6,NA,TGTGCCAGCAGTTACGGGGGGACTAATTCACCCCTCCACTTT,CASSYGGTNSPLHF
NA,TRBV3-1,TRBJ2-5,NA,TGTGCCAGCAGCCTCCCAGGTGGACAAGAGACCCAGTACTTC,CASSLPGGQETQYF
TRBD1,TRBV4-1,TRBJ1-4,NA,TGCGCCAGCAGCCCAGAGTGGACAGGGGGAAGTGAAAAACTGTTTTTT,CASSPEWTGGSEKLFF
NA,TRBV7-2,TRBJ1-6,NA,TGTGCCAGCAGCTTACAGGGCCTAAATTCACCCCTCCACTTT,CASSLQGLNSPLHF
TRBD1,TRBV4-3,TRBJ1-4,NA,TGCGCCAGCAGCCAAGATGGGGCAGGGGGAAATGAAAAACTGTTTTTT,CASSQDGAGGNEKLFF
NA,TRBV29-1,TRBJ2-7,NA,TGCAGCGTTCTACTGGGCGAGCAGTACTTC,CSVLLGEQYF
NA,TRBV11-2,TRBJ2-3,NA,TGTGCCAGCAGCTACCAGACAGATACGCAGTATTTT,CASSYQTDTQYF
NA,TRBV7-8,TRBJ1-5,NA,TGTGCCAGCAGCTTATGGGGGAGCAATCAGCCCCAGCATTTT,CASSLWGSNQPQHF
NA,TRBV7-8,TRBJ2-7,once,TGTGCCAGCAGCCCACCAGGGTGGTACGAGCAGTACTTC,CASSPPGWYEQYF
NA,TRBV29-1,TRBJ2-1,NA,TGCAGCGGAGGAGGGCCTTACAATGAGCAGTTCTTC,CSGGGPYNEQFF
NA,TRBV7-9,TRBJ1-4,NA,TGTGCCAGCAGCCTCATGACGACAGCAACTAATGAAAAACTGTTTTTT,CASSLMTTATNEKLFF
TRBD1,TRBV6-2/TRBV6-3,TRBJ2-6,NA,TGTGCCAGCAGTTCTCTTCCTCTGGGGAGACAGGGGGCGAGCTCTGGGGCCAACGTCCTGACTTTC,CASSSLPLGRQGASSGANVLTF
NA,TRBV6-4,TRBJ2-3,NA,TGTGCCAGCAGAGATAAGGAGGGGGCAGATACGCAGTATTTT,CASRDKEGADTQYF
NA,TRBV30,TRBJ2-5,NA,TGTGCCTGGAATCCCCAGGGGGGCCTGCAGGAGACCCAGTACTTC,CAWNPQGGLQETQYF
NA,TRBV6-1,TRBJ2-5,NA,TGTGCCAGCAGACCGGGGCTGATTCTTTTTCAAGAGACCCAGTACTTC,CASRPGLILFQETQYF
NA,TRBV5-4,TRBJ1-2,once,TGTGCCAGCCAGATGAAAATACCGCCTCAGGACTATGGCTACACCTTC,CASQMKIPPQDYGYTF
NA,TRBV4-3,TRBJ1-2,NA,TGCGCCAGCAGCCAATCTACACCCACGACAGTTCTCCATGGCTACACCTTC,CASSQSTPTTVLHGYTF
TRBD2,TRBV27,TRBJ2-1,NA,TGTGCCAGCAGTTGGACTAGCGGGGGGGATGAGCAGTTCTTC,CASSWTSGGDEQFF
NA,TRBV20-1,TRBJ2-6,NA,TGCAGTGCTGACGTTAATGGACAGCCGATAACTGGGGCCAACGTCCTGACTTTC,CSADVNGQPITGANVLTF
NA,TRBV23-1,TRBJ2-2,NA,TGCGCCAGCAGTCAATCGACCAGGGCCTTAGAGATGGCCGGGGAGCTGTTTTTT,CASSQSTRALEMAGELFF
NA,TRBV2,TRBJ2-7,NA,TGTGCCAGCAGTCGGACGGACTCCTACGAGCAGTACTTC,CASSRTDSYEQYF
NA,TRBV5-1,TRBJ2-7,NA,TGCGCCAGCAGGGCCTCTCGCTTCGGTGATGGCTACGAGCAGTACTTC,CASRASRFGDGYEQYF
NA,TRBV4-1,TRBJ1-1,once,TGCGCCAGCAGTTTCAAATCTAACACTGAAGCTTTCTTT,CASSFKSNTEAFF
NA,TRBV28,TRBJ2-5,NA,TGTGCCAGCAGATTGAAGACAGAGAGGTACCAAGAGACCCAGTACTTC,CASRLKTERYQETQYF
NA,TRBV27,TRBJ2-1,NA,TGTGCCAGCGCCAGTTTAGGATCCTACAATGAGCAGTTCTTC,CASASLGSYNEQFF
NA,TRBV7-9,TRBJ1-1,once,TGTGCCAGCACCCAATTGCGAGGGACTGAAGCTTTCTTT,CASTQLRGTEAFF
TRBD1,TRBV7-9,TRBJ1-6,once,TGTGCCAGCAGCCCTCTAGACAGGGTTTCACCCCTCCACTTT,CASSPLDRVSPLHF
TRBD1,TRBV13,TRBJ1-2,NA,TGTGCCAGCAGCCCCCAGGGACAGGGGAGTAGCTACACCTTC,CASSPQGQGSSYTF
NA,TRBV20-1,TRBJ1-1,NA,TGCAGTGCTAGAGATTCACAGGGAGACTACACTGAAGCTTTCTTT,CSARDSQGDYTEAFF
NA,TRBV19,TRBJ2-4,once,TGTGCCAGTAGTCCCAGCCCTGGGAAGCTAGCCAAAAACATTCAGTACTTC,CASSPSPGKLAKNIQYF
NA,TRBV4-1,TRBJ1-3,NA,TGCGCCAGCAGCACGGGATCCCACTCTGGAAACACCATATATTTT,CASSTGSHSGNTIYF
NA,TRBV10-2,TRBJ2-7,NA,TGCGCCAGCCTGGATGCAGGTGGGGCCTACGAGCAGTACTTC,CASLDAGGAYEQYF
TRBD1,TRBV12-5,TRBJ1-3,NA,TGTGCTAGTGGGCAGGGACAGGGGGCTGGCACCATATATTTT,CASGQGQGAGTIYF
NA,TRBV30,TRBJ1-1,once,TGTGCCTGGAGTGTACTGGGGGGGCGAGGTACTGAAGCTTTCTTT,CAWSVLGGRGTEAFF
NA,TRBV4-1,TRBJ2-7,NA,TGCGCCAGCAGCCACAGGGGGGGCGAGAGTAGGTACTACGAGCAGTACTTC,CASSHRGGESRYYEQYF
NA,TRBV30,TRBJ2-7,NA,TGTGCCTGGAGTGTACCAATAGGAGAGGGTTTGTACGAGCAGTACTTC,CAWSVPIGEGLYEQYF
TRBD2,TRBV12-5,TRBJ2-7,NA,TGTGCTAGTCGTTCATCTAGCGGCCCCTACGAGCAGTACTTC,CASRSSSGPYEQYF
NA,TRBV7-2,TRBJ2-2,NA,TGTGCCAGCAGCTTAATCACCGGGGAGCTGTTTTTT,CASSLITGELFF
NA,TRBV27,TRBJ1-6,NA,TGTGCCAGCAGTTCAGGGTTTAGGAATTCACCCCTCCACTTT,CASSSGFRNSPLHF
TRBD1,TRBV12-3/TRBV12-4,TRBJ2-1,NA,TGTGCCAGCAGTCCCTACAGGGGATCCGGGAATGAGCAGTTCTTC,CASSPYRGSGNEQFF
NA,TRBV7-9,TRBJ2-5,NA,TGTGCCAGCAGCTCAGGGACCCAAGAGACCCAGTACTTC,CASSSGTQETQYF
NA,TRBV7-9,TRBJ2-7,NA,TGTGCCAGCAGCTTCCCTCGAGACTACTTTTCAGGAGAGCAGTACTTC,CASSFPRDYFSGEQYF
NA,TRBV6-1,TRBJ1-2,NA,TGTGCCAGCAGTCAAGCCAGCGCCGACTCATTTTATGGCTACACCTTC,CASSQASADSFYGYTF
NA,TRBV6-5,TRBJ2-5,NA,TGTGCCAGCAGTTTATTCCAGGGGGGGGAGACCCAGTACTTC,CASSLFQGGETQYF
NA,TRBV27,TRBJ1-2,NA,TGTGCCAGCAGTTTATACGAAAACTATGGCTACACCTTC,CASSLYENYGYTF
TRBD1,TRBV15,TRBJ2-2,NA,TGTGCCACCAGCGGAGGGGGACAGGACTTCACCGGGGAGCTGTTTTTT,CATSGGGQDFTGELFF
TRBD2,TRBV6-1,TRBJ2-1,NA,TGTGCCAGCAGTGCCCTAGCGGGGGGTGTAGGTGAGCAGTTCTTC,CASSALAGGVGEQFF
NA,TRBV7-2,TRBJ1-2,NA,TGTGCCAGCAGCATTCACTCCGGGACGGCCACAAGCTACACCTTC,CASSIHSGTATSYTF
NA,TRBV2,TRBJ2-3,NA,TGTGCCAGCAGTGAATTAGGCCGGAGCACAGATACGCAGTATTTT,CASSELGRSTDTQYF
NA,TRBV12-3/TRBV12-4,TRBJ1-5,once,TGTGCCAGCAGTTTCGACAGTGGTAGCAATCAGCCCCAGCATTTT,CASSFDSGSNQPQHF
TRBD1,TRBV9,TRBJ1-6,NA,TGTGCCAGCAGCGCGACAGGGCCTAATTCACCCCTCCACTTT,CASSATGPNSPLHF
NA,TRBV9,TRBJ2-2,NA,TGTGCCAGCAGCGTACCCCTGATGGGGGGCGAGAACACCGGGGAGCTGTTTTTT,CASSVPLMGGENTGELFF
NA,TRBV29-1,TRBJ2-3,NA,TGCAGCGTTGAAGATCTCTACGGAGCAGATACGCAGTATTTT,CSVEDLYGADTQYF
TRBD1,TRBV6-5,TRBJ1-1,NA,TGTGCCACCTCCGACAGGGAAGACACTGAAGCTTTCTTT,CATSDREDTEAFF
NA,TRBV9,TRBJ2-6,NA,TGTGCCAGCAGCGATTTATGGAGGCTGACTTTC,CASSDLWRLTF
NA,TRBV7-9,TRBJ1-5,NA,TGTGCCAGCAGCTCAGGGGATGGCAATCAGCCCCAGCATTTT,CASSSGDGNQPQHF
NA,TRBV4-3,TRBJ2-3,NA,TGCGCCAGCAGCCATAGAGGGAGCCGGGCCTACACAGATACGCAGTATTTT,CASSHRGSRAYTDTQYF
NA,TRBV12-3/TRBV12-4,TRBJ2-7,NA,TGTGCCAGCAGGTCGGGACATAGCTCCTACGAGCAGTACTTC,CASRSGHSSYEQYF